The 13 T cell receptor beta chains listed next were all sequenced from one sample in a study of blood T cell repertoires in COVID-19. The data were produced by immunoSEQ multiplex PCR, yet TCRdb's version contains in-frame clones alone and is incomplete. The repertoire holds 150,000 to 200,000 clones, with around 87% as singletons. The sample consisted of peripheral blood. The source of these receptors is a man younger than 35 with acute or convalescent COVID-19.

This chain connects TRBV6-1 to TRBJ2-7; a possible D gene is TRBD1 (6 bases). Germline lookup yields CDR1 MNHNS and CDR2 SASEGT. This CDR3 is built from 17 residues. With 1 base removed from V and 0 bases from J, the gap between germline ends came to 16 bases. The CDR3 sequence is CASSEVSVGTYSYEQYF. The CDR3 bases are TGTGCCAGCAGTGAAGTATCAGTGGGGACATACTCCTACGAGCAGTACTTC.

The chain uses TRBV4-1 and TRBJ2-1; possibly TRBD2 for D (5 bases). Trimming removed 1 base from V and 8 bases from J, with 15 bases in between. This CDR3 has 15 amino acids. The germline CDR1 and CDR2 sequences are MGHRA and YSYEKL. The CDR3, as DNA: TGCGCCAGCAGCCAAGCCTTTCAAACTAGTTATGAGCAGTTCTTC. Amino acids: CASSQAFQTSYEQFF.

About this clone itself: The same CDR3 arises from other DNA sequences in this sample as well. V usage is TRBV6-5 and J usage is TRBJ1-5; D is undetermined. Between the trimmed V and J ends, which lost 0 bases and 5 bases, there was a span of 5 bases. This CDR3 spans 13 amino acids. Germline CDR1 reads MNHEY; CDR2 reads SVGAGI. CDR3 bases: TGTGCCAGCAGTTACTCGCGGGATCAGCCCCAGCATTTT. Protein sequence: CASSYSRDQPQHF.

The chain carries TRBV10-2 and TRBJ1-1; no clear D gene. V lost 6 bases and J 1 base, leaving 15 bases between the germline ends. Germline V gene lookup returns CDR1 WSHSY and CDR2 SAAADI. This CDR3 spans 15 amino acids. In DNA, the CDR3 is TGCGCCAGCAGATTGATTACCATCGGGAACACTGAAGCTTTCTTT. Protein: CASRLITIGNTEAFF.

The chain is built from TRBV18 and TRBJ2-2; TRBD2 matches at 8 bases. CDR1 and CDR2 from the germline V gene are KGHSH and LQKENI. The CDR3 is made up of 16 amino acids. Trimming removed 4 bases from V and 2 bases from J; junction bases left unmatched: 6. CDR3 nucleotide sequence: TGTGCCAGCTCACGCACTAGCGGACCCAACACCGGGGAGCTGTTTTTT. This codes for CASSRTSGPNTGELFF.

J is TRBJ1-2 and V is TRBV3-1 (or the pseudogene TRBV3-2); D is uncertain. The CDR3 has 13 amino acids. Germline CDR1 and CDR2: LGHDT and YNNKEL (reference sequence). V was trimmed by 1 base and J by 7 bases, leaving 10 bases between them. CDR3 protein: CASSQARTRGYTF. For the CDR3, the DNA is TGTGCCAGCAGCCAAGCGAGGACTCGTGGCTACACCTTC.

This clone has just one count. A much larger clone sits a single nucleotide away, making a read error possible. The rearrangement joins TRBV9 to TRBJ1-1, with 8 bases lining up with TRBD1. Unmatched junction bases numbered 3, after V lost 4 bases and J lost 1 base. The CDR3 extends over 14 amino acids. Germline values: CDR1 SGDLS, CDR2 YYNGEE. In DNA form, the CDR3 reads TGTGCCAGCAGCCCCGGGACAGGGAACACTGAAGCTTTCTTT. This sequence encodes CASSPGTGNTEAFF.

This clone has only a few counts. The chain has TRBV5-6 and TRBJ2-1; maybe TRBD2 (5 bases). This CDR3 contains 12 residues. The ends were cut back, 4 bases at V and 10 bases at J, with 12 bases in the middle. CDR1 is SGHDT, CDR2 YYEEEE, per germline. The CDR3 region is CASSRGRGEQFF. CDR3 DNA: TGTGCCAGCAGCCGTGGCCGCGGGGAGCAGTTCTTC.

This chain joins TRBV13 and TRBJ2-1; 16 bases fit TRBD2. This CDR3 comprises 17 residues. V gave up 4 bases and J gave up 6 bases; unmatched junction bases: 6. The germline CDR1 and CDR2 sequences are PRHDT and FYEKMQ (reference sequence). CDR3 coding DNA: TGTGCCAGCAGCTCAACCGGGACTAGCGGGGGGGCCAATGAGCAGTTCTTC. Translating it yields CASSSTGTSGGANEQFF.

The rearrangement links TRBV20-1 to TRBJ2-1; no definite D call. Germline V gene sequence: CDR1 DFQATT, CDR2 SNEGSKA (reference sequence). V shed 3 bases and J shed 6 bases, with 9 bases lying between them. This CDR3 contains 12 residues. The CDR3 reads CSASPLGNEQFF. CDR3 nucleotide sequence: TGCAGTGCTAGTCCGCTAGGCAATGAGCAGTTCTTC.

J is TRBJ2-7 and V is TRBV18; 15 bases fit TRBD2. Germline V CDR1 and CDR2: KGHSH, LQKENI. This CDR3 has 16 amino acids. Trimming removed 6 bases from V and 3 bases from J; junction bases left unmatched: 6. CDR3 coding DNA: TGTGCCAGCTCGACGGGACTAGCGGGGGGTAGCTACGAGCAGTACTTC. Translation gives CASSTGLAGGSYEQYF.

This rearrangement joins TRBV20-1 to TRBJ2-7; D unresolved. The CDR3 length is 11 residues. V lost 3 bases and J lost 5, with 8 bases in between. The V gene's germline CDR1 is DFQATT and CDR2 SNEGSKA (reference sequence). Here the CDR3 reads CSASSGHEQYV. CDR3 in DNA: TGCAGTGCTAGTTCAGGTCACGAGCAGTACGTC.

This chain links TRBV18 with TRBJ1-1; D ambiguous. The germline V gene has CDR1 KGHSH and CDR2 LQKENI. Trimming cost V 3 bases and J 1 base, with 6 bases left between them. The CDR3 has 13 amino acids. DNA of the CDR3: TGTGCCAGCTCACCTGCACAGAACACTGAAGCTTTCTTT. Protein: CASSPAQNTEAFF.